A single T cell receptor (beta chain) is shown here with its context. Antigen: not known. Overall study results and limits: Tumor Tregs overlapped most with tumor, then blood, naive CD4+ cells. Tumor memory CD4+ T cell TCR gene usage clustered with blood and lymph node memory CD4+ cells and lymph node naive CD4+ cells.

Germline V gene sequence: CDR1 SGHRS, CDR2 YFSETQ. The CDR3 is 13 amino acids. V lost 3 bases and J 4 bases, leaving 10 bases between the germline ends. The sorted Tregs were CD4+CD25+CD127-/low cells. TCRdb fed the 5' RACE reads into MiXCR, producing one record per CDR3 protein. The table has 9,500 to 15,000 distinct CDR3 sequences, about 51% seen once. The chain combines TRBV5-1 with TRBJ1-2; possible D gene TRBD1, 5 bases. Sequences were obtained from tumor-infiltrating Tregs sorted from the breast tumor. This receptor was identified in a female donor with breast cancer. The CDR3 coding sequence is TGCGCCAGCAGCTCCCGGGACGCCTATGGCTACACCTTC. Residues: CASSSRDAYGYTF.